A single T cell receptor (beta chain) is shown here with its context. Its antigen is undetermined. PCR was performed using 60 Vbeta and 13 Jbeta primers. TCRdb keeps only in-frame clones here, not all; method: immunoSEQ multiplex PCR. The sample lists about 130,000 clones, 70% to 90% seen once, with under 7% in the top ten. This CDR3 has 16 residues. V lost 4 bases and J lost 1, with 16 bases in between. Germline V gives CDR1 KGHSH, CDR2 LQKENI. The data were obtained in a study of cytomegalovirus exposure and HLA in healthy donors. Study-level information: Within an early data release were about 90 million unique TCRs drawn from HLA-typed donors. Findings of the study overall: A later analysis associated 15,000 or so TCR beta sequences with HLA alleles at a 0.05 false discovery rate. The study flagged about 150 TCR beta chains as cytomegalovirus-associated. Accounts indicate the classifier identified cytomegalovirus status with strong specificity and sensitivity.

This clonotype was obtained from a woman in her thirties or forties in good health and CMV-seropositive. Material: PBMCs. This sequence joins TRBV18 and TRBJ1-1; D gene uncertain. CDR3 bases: TGTGCCAGCTCACGCGATCTGCCAGGAGGGAACACTGAAGCTTTCTTT. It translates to CASSRDLPGGNTEAFF.